Described below is a single TCR beta chain sequence and its context. The CDR3 contains 14 residues. Germline V gene lookup returns CDR1 MGHDK and CDR2 SYGVNS. Between the trimmed V and J ends, which lost 2 bases and 8 bases, there was a span of 12 bases. For CDR3 and TCR beta VDJ profiling, genomic DNA was the template used. TCRdb ran MiXCR on the reads and lists one entry per CDR3 protein. The sample shows approximately 270,000 distinct CDR3 sequences, about 56% of them seen only once. These data are taken from a study of CD8+CD57+ T cells in acquired aplastic anemia. As for the study in general: Mean yield of DNA from sorted CD4+ and CD8+ cells was around 3 ug.

Source material: sorted CD4+, CD8+, or CD8+CD57+ T cells (not recorded which) from PBMCs. This clonotype was sampled from a human donor with severe aplastic anemia or a healthy control (not recorded which). The chain uses TRBV25-1 and TRBJ1-4; TRBD1 might be the D (5 bases). The CDR3: CASSEQWGNEKLFF. CDR3 DNA sequence: TGTGCCAGCAGTGAACAGTGGGGGAACGAAAAACTGTTTTTT.